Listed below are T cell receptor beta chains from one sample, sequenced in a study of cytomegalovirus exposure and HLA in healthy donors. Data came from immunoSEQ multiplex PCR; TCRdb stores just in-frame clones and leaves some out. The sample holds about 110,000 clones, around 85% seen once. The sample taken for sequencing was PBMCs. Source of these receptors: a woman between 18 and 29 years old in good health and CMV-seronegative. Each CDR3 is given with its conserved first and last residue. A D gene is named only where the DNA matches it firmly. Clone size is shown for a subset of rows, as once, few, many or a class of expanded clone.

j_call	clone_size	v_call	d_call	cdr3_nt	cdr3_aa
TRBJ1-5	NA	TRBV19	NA	TGTGCCAGTAGTGTCGACAGTAGCAATCAGCCCCAGCATTTT	CASSVDSSNQPQHF
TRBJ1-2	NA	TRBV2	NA	TGTGCCAGCAGTGAACCAGGGGACTATGGCTACACCTTC	CASSEPGDYGYTF
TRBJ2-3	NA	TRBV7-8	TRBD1	TGTGCCAGCAGCCCTTTCGCCGGACAGGGCACAGATACGCAGTATTTT	CASSPFAGQGTDTQYF
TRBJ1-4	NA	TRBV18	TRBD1	TGTGCCAGCTCACCGCAGGGGGTTGAAAAACTGTTTTTT	CASSPQGVEKLFF
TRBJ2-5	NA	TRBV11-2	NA	TGTGCCAGCAGCTCCTCTCAGGGGCCAGAGACCCAGTACTTC	CASSSSQGPETQYF
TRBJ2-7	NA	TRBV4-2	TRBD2	TGTGCCAGCAGCCAAGGGTTAGCGGGGGTGCAGGTTGCCTACGAGCAGTACTTC	CASSQGLAGVQVAYEQYF
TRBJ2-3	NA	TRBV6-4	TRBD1	TGTGCCAGCAGTGACTCGACAGGGCCAGATACGCAGTATTTT	CASSDSTGPDTQYF
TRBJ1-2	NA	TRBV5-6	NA	TGTGCCAGCAGCTTCGGCGGGGAAGGCTACACCTTC	CASSFGGEGYTF
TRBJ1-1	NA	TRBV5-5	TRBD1	TGTGCCAGCAGACTACAGGGACAGGCGAACACTGAAGCTTTCTTT	CASRLQGQANTEAFF
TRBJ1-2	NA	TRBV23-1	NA	TGCGCCAGCAGTCAATCGCGAGGAGGAGGGAACTATGGCTACACCTTC	CASSQSRGGGNYGYTF
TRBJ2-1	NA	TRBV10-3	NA	TGTGCCATCAGTGAGTCTAGGGGCCTCAACAATGAGCAGTTCTTC	CAISESRGLNNEQFF
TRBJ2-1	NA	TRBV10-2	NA	TGCGCCAGCAGCCCAGACTACAATGAGCAGTTCTTC	CASSPDYNEQFF
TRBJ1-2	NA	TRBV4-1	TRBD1	TGCGCCAGCAGCGCCTCCACAGGGGTGGACTATGGCTACACCTTC	CASSASTGVDYGYTF
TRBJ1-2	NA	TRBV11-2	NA	TGTGCCAGCAGCTTAGCTGGGGCTGGCTACACCTTC	CASSLAGAGYTF
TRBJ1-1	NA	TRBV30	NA	TGTGCCCTAAACACTGAAGCTTTCTTT	CALNTEAFF
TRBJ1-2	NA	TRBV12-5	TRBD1	TGTGCTAGTGGTTTGGTAAAGTCTTCCGAGGGGGCGTATGGCTACACCTTC	CASGLVKSSEGAYGYTF
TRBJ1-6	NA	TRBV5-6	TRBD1	TGTGCCAGCAGCTTTGAACAGGGGATTTCACCCCTCCACTTT	CASSFEQGISPLHF
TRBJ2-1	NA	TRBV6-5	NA	TGTGCCAGCAGCTTAGGGGGGGCGGGAAGTAATGAGCAGTTCTTC	CASSLGGAGSNEQFF
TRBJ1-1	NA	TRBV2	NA	TGTGCCAGCAGCCCGCGGGGCGGAGTAGCTTTCTTT	CASSPRGGVAFF
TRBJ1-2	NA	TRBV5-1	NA	TGCGCCAGCAGCTCGCCAGGGGAGACCTATGGCTACACCTTC	CASSSPGETYGYTF
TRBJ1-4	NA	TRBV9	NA	TGTGCCAGCAGCGTAGCTACAGGATCCACTAATGAAAAACTGTTTTTT	CASSVATGSTNEKLFF
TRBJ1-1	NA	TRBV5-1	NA	TGCGCCAGCAGCTTGGGCAGACGGGTTGGGTCTGGCACTGAAGCTTTCTTT	CASSLGRRVGSGTEAFF
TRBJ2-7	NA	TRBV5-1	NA	TGCGCCAGCAGCTCCGGGACACTTGCTTCCTACGAGCAGTACTTC	CASSSGTLASYEQYF
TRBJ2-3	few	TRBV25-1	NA	TGTGCCAGCAGCACCAAACCGACTAGAGCAGTAGACGATACGCAGTATTTT	CASSTKPTRAVDDTQYF
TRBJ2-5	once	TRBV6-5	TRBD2	TGTGCCAGCAGTAGGTCTAGCGGGTCGGGGGAGACCCAGTACTTC	CASSRSSGSGETQYF
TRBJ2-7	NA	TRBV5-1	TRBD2	TGCGCCAGCAGCAGGACTAATAGCGGGGGGGCCAACGAGCAGTACTTC	CASSRTNSGGANEQYF
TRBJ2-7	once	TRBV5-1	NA	TGCGCCAGCAGCTTAAGTTACAGGGTGGTGGGATTTGACGAGCAGTACTTC	CASSLSYRVVGFDEQYF
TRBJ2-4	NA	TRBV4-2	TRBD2	TGTGCCAGCAGCCCATGGGGACTAGCGGGGGGGCTTCAAAACATTCAGTACTTC	CASSPWGLAGGLQNIQYF
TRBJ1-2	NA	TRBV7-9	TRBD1	TGTGCCAGCAGCTCCGGACAGGGGGGAGGTGGCTACACCTTC	CASSSGQGGGGYTF
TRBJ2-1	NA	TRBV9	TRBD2	TGTGCCAGCAGCGTAGCTATGCTAGCGGGGTCGCTTGAGCAGTTCTTC	CASSVAMLAGSLEQFF
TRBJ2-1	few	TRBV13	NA	TGTGCCAGCAGCCGATGGCAGCGAGAGCAGTTCTTC	CASSRWQREQFF
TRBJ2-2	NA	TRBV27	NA	TGTGCCAGCAGAATCGCCGGGGGGCCCACCGGGGAGCTGTTTTTT	CASRIAGGPTGELFF
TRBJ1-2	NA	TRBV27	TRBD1	TGTGCCAGCAGTTTACGGGACAGCTCCAATGGCTACACCTTC	CASSLRDSSNGYTF